This TCR beta chain was sequenced for a study of cytomegalovirus exposure and HLA in healthy donors. Turning to the study itself: Earlier, 90 million to 140 million unique TCR beta sequences were recovered from 200 million or so T cells by an analysis. Genotyping of under 500 donors showed that about 84% belonged to the Caucasian-associated ancestry cluster.

Amplification used 60 Vbeta primers and 13 Jbeta primers. Clones were read by immunoSEQ multiplex PCR, and TCRdb kept only the in-frame ones, dropping some. The sample carries approximately 160,000 clones, about 70% recorded once. The CDR3 runs 16 residues. Losses at the gene ends were 2 bases for V and 5 bases for J; bases not matched to a gene: 4. The germline CDR1 and CDR2 sequences are SGHRS and YFSETQ. The sample was PBMCs. This TCR derives from a woman aged 18-29 years in good health and CMV-seropositive. This chain connects TRBV5-1 to TRBJ2-7; TRBD2 agrees at 16 bases. The DNA of the CDR3 is TGCGCCAGCAGCTTAGGGACTAGCGGGAGGGCCAACGAGCAGTACTTC. This encodes CASSLGTSGRANEQYF. The full variable domain, its missing parts supplied by reference TRBV5-1 and TRBJ2-7, is KAGVTQTPRYLIKTRGQQVTLSCSPISGHRSVSWYQQTPGQGLQFLFEYFSETQRNKGNFPGRFSGRQFSNSRSEMNVSTLELGDSALYLCASSLGTSGRANEQYFGPGTRLTVT.